This T cell receptor beta chain was found in a study of technical replicates of blood from a few donors. Sequencing was performed with immunoSEQ multiplex PCR; in TCRdb, only in-frame clones are kept and a portion is missing. This sample carries 68,000 or so clones, 95% to 98% of them seen once, and the ten largest clones take approximately 0.26%. The TCR originated in a human donor in good health. Sample: T cells isolated from PBMCs.

CDR3 region: CASSLTRGTYEQYF. Here the CDR3 DNA reads TGTGCCAGCAGCTTAACCAGGGGGACCTACGAGCAGTACTTC. The chain recombines TRBV5-8 with TRBJ2-7; 7 nucleotides line up with TRBD1. CDR1 is SGHTS, CDR2 YDEGEE, per germline. This CDR3 comprises 14 residues. Trimming removed 2 bases from V and 2 bases from J; junction bases left unmatched: 4.